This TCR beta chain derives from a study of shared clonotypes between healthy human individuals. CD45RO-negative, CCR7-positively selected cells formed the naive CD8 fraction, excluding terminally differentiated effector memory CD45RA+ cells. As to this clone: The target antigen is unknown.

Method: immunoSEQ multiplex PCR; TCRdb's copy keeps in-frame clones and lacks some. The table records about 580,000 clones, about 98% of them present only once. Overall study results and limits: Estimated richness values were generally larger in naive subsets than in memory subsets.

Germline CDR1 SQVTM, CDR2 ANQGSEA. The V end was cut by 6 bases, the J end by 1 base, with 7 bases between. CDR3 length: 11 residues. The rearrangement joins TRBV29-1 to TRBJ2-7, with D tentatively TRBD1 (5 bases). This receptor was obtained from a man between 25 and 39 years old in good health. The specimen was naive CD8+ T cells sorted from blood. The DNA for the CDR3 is TGCAGCGTGGACATGTCCTACGAGCAGTACTTC. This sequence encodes CSVDMSYEQYF.